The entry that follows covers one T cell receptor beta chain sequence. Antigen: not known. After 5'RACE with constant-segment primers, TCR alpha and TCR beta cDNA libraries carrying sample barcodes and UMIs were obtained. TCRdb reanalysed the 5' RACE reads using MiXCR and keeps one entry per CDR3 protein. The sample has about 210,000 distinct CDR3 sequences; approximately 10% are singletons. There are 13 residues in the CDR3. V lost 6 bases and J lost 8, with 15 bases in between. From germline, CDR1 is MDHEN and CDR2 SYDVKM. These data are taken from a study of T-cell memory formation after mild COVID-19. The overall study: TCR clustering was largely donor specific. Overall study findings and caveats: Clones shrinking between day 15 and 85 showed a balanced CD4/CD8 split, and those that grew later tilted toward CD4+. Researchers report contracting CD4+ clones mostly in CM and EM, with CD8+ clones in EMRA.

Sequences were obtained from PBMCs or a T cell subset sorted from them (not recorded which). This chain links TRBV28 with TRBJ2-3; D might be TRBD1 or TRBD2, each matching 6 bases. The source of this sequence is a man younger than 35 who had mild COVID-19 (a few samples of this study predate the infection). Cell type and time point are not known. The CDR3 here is CASRHRGPGTQYF. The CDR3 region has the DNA TGTGCCAGCAGACACCGGGGGCCGGGTACGCAGTATTTT.